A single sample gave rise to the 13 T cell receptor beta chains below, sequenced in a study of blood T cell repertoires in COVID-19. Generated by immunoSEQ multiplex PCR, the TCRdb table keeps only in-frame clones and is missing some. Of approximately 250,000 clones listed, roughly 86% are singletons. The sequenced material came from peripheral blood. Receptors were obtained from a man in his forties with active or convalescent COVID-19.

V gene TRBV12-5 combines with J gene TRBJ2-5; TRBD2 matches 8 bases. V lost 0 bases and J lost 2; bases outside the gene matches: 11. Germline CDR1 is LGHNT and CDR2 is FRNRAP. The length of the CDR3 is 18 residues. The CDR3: CASGLVRGAGESQETQYF. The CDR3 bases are TGTGCTAGTGGTTTGGTACGCGGAGCGGGGGAATCACAAGAGACCCAGTACTTC.

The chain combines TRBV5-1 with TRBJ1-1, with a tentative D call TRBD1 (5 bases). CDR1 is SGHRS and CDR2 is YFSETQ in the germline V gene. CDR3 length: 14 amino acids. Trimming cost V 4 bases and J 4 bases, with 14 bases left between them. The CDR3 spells CASSEWGVGTEAFF. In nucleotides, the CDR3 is TGCGCCAGCAGCGAGTGGGGGGTTGGCACTGAAGCTTTCTTT.

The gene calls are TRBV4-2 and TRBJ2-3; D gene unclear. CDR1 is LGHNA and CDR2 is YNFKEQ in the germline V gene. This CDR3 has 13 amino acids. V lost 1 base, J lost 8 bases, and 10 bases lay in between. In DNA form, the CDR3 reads TGTGCCAGCAGCCAAGGTGAGCGAGGTACGCAGTATTTT. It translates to CASSQGERGTQYF.

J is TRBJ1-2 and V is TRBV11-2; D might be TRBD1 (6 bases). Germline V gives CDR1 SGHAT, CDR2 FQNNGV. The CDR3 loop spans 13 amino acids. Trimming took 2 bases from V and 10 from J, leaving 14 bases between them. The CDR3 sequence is CASSLIWGGAYTF. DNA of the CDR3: TGTGCCAGCAGCTTAATCTGGGGGGGCGCCTACACCTTC.

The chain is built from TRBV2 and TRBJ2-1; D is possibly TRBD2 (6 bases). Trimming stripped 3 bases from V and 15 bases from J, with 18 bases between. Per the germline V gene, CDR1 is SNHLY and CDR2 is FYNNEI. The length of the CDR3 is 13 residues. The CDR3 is CASSEFPGELLFF. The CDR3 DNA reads TGTGCCAGCAGTGAGTTCCCGGGGGAGCTTCTGTTCTTC.

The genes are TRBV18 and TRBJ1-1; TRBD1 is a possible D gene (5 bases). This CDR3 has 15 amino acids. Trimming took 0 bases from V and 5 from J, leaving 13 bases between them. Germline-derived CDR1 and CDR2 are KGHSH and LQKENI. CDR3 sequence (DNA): TGTGCCAGCTCACCACCGAGTCAGGGTGGTACTGAAGCTTTCTTT. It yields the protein CASSPPSQGGTEAFF.

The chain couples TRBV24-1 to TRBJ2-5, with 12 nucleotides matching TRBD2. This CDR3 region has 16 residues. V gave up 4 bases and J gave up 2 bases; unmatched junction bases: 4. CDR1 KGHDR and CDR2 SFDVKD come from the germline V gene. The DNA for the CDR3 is TGTGCCACCAGTGACCCTGGACTAGCGGGGCAAGAGACCCAGTACTTC. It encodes CATSDPGLAGQETQYF.

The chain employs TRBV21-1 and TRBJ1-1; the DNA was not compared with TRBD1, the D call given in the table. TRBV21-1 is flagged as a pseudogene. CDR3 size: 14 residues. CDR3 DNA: TGTGCCAGCAGCATAACAGGTTATCGGACTGAAGCTTTCTTT. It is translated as CASSITGYRTEAFF.

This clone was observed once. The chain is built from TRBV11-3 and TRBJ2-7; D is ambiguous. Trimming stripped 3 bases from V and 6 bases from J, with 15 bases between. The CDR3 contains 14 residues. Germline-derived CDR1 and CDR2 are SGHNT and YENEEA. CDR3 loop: CASSFFSPPSEQYF. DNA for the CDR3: TGTGCCAGCAGCTTTTTTTCCCCCCCGTCCGAGCAGTACTTC.

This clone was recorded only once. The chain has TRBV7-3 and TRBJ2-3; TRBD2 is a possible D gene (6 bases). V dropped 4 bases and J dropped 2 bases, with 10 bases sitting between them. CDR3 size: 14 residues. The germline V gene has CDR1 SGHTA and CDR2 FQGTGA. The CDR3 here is CASSSGGSTDTQYF. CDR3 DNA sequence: TGTGCCAGCAGCTCTGGAGGGTCCACAGATACGCAGTATTTT. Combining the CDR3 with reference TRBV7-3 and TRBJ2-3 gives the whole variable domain GAGVSQTPSNKVTEKGKYVELRCDPISGHTALYWYRQSLGQGPEFLIYFQGTGAADDSGLPNDRFFAVRPEGSVSTLKIQRTERGDSAVYLCASSSGGSTDTQYFGPGTRLTVL.

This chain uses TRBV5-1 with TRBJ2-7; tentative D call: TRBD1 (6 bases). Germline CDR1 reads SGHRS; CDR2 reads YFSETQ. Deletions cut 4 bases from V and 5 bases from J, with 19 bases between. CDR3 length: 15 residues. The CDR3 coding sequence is TGCGCCAGCAGCCTTGGGGGCCCCCAGACGGACGAGCAGTACTTC. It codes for CASSLGGPQTDEQYF.

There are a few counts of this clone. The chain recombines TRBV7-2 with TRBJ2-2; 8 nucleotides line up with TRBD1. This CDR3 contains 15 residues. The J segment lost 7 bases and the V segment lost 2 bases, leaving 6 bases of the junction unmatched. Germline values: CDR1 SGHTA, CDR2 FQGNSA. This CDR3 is CASSLSGQGLGELFF. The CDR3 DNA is TGTGCCAGCAGCTTAAGTGGACAGGGCCTCGGGGAGCTGTTTTTT.

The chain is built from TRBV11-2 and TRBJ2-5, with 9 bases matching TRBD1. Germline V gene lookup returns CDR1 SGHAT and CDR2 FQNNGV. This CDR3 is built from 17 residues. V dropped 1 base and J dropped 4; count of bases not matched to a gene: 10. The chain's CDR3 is CASSLAVGQGLGETQYF. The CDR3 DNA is TGTGCCAGCAGCTTAGCCGTCGGACAGGGGCTGGGAGAGACCCAGTACTTC.